This T cell receptor (beta chain) was identified in a study of identifying expanded T cells in peripheral blood. Sequencing used immunoSEQ multiplex PCR; TCRdb keeps in-frame clones, though not all of them. This table holds approximately 120,000 clones, roughly nine tenths found once. Healthy donors had no documented immune events, such as infections, while sampled. Germline V gives CDR1 MNHEY, CDR2 SMNVEV (reference sequence). With 3 bases removed from V and 10 bases from J, the gap between germline ends came to 19 bases. The length of the CDR3 is 15 residues. This clonotype originated in a person between 18 and 75 years old in good health. The sample taken for sequencing was blood. The chain carries TRBV27 and TRBJ2-1; perhaps TRBD1 as D (6 bases). The chain's CDR3 is CASSFRTGGREEQFF. In DNA, the CDR3 is TGTGCCAGCAGTTTCCGCACTGGGGGCCGCGAGGAGCAGTTCTTC.